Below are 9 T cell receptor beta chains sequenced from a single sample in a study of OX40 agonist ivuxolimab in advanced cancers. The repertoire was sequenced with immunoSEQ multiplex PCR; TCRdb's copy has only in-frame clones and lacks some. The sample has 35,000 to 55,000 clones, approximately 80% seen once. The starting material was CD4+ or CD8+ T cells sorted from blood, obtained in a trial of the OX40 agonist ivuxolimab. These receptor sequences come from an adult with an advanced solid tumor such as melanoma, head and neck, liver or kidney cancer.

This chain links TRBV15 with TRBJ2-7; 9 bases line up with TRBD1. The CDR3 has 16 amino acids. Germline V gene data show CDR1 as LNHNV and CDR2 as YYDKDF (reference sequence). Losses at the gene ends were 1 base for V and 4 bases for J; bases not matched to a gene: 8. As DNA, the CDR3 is TGTGCCACCAGCAGAGCCGGGACAGGGAGGGGATACGAGCAGTACTTC. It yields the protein CATSRAGTGRGYEQYF.

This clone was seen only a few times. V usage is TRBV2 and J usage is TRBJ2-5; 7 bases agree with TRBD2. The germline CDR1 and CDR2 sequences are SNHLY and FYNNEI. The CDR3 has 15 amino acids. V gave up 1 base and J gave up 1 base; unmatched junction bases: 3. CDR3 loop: CASSEGLAVQETQYF. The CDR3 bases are TGTGCCAGCAGTGAAGGGCTAGCGGTCCAAGAGACCCAGTACTTC.

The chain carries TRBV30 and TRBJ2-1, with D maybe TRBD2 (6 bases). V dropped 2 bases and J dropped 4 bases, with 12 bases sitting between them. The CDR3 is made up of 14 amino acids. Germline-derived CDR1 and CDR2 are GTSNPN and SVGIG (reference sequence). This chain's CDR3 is CAWSLGLRYNEQFF. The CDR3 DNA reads TGTGCCTGGAGTCTGGGACTTCGGTACAATGAGCAGTTCTTC.

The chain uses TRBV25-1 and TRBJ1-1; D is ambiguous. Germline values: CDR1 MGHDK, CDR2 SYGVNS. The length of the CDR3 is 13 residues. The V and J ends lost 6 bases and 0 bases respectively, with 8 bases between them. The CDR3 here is CASSVQMNTEAFF. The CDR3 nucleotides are TGTGCCAGCAGCGTACAGATGAACACTGAAGCTTTCTTT.

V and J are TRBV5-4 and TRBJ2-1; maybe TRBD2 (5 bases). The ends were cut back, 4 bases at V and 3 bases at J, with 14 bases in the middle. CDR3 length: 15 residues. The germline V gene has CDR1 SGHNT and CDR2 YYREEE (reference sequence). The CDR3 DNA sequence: TGTGCCAGCAGCCCGGACTCGAGAGGCTACAATGAGCAGTTCTTC. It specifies CASSPDSRGYNEQFF.

CDR3 residues: CSVEDPRRLYGYTF. The DNA for the CDR3 is TGCAGCGTTGAAGACCCCCGACGGCTCTATGGCTACACCTTC. The chain is built from TRBV29-1 and TRBJ1-2; D uncertain. V was clipped by 0 bases and J by 4 bases, with 12 bases between them. Germline V gives CDR1 SQVTM, CDR2 ANQGSEA. The CDR3 totals 14 residues.

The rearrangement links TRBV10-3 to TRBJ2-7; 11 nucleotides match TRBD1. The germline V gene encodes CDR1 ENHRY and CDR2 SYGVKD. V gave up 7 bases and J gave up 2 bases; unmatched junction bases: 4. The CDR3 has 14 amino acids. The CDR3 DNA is TGTGCCATCAATCCGGGACAGGGGGCCTACGAGCAGTACTTC. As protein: CAINPGQGAYEQYF.

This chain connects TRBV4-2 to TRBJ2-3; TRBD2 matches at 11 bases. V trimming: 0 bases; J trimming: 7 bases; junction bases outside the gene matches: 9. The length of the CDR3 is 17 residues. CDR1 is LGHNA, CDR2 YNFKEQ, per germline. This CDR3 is CASSQDERLAGGNTQYF. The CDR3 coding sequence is TGTGCCAGCAGCCAAGACGAAAGGCTAGCGGGAGGAAATACGCAGTATTTT.

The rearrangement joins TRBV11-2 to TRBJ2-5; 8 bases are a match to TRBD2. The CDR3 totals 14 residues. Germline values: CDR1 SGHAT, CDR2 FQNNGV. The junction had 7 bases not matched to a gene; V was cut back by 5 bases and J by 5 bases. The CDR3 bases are TGTGCCAGCAGCCCGGCAAGCGGGAGTGAGACCCAGTACTTC. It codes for CASSPASGSETQYF.